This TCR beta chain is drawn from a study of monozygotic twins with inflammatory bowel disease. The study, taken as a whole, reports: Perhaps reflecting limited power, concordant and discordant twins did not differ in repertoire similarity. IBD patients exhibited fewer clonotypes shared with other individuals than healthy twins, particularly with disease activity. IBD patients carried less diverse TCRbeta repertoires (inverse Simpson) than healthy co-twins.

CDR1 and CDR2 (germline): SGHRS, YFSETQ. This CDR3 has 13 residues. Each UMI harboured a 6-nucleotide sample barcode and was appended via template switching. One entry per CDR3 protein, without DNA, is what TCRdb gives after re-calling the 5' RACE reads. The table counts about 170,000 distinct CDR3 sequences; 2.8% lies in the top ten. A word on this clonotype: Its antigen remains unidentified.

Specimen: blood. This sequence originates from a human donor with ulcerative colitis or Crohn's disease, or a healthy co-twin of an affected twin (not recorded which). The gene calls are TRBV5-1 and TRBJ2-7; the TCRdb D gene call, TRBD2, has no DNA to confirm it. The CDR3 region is CASSLSSDETQYF.